Following are 8 T cell receptor beta chains from one sample sequenced in a study of T cells in Graves' hyperthyroidism and ophthalmopathy. RNA transcripts were the template for amplifying TCR beta CDR3 regions. First-round RT-PCR targeting the TCR CDR3 was performed with the HTBI primer set. TCRdb itself ran the multiplex PCR reads through MiXCR, one entry per CDR3 protein. This table holds around 500,000 distinct CDR3 sequences, less than 25% found once. Sequencing was done on a sample of blood. These receptors were obtained from a woman between 70 and 85 years old with Graves' ophthalmopathy.

To note about this clonotype: A much larger clone lies a single base off, so this may be a read error. Because the CDR3 is missing its conserved closing phenylalanine or tryptophan, this is likely a read error. The chain recombines TRBV28 with TRBJ1-1; 9 nucleotides line up with TRBD1. This CDR3 spans 16 amino acids. Germline V gives CDR1 MDHEN, CDR2 SYDVKM. Trimming removed 4 bases from V and 0 bases from J; junction bases left unmatched: 6. CDR3 in amino acids: CASSWDRANMNTEAFL. CDR3 bases: TGTGCCAGCAGTTGGGACAGGGCTAACATGAACACTGAAGCTTTCCTT.

V gene TRBV3-1 combines with J gene TRBJ1-1, with D possibly matching TRBD1 (5 bases). The V end lost 4 bases, the J end lost 6 bases, and 15 bases lay between the germline ends. Germline V gene lookup returns CDR1 LGHDT and CDR2 YNNKEL (reference sequence). The CDR3 loop spans 14 amino acids. The chain's CDR3 is CASSRAGIQAEAFF. Here the CDR3 DNA reads TGTGCCAGCAGCCGAGCAGGGATTCAGGCTGAAGCTTTCTTT.

This clonotype has a single count. The chain is built from TRBV5-5 and TRBJ2-1, with 13 bases fitting TRBD2. Germline CDR1 reads SGHKS; CDR2 reads YYEKEE (reference sequence). The CDR3 extends over 15 amino acids. V trimming: 4 bases; J trimming: 10 bases; junction bases outside the gene matches: 8. The CDR3 is CASSPRLAGGGEQFF. CDR3 nucleotides: TGTGCCAGCAGCCCCAGACTAGCGGGAGGAGGGGAGCAGTTCTTC.

A few counts support this clonotype. This chain links TRBV7-3 with TRBJ2-1, with 9 bases matching TRBD2. Looked up from germline, CDR1 is SGHTA and CDR2 is FQGTGA. There are 15 residues in the CDR3. Germline trimming cut 3 bases from V and 4 bases from J; bases unmatched to any gene: 4. CDR3 sequence (DNA): TGTGCCAGCAGCTTGAAGGCGGGAGGGTACAATGAGCAGTTCTTC. Translation gives CASSLKAGGYNEQFF.

There are a few counts of this clonotype. The J gene is TRBJ2-7, the V gene TRBV19; 11 bases line up with TRBD1. V lost 6 bases, J lost 4 bases, and 8 bases stayed unmatched. The CDR3 runs to 15 residues. The germline CDR1 and CDR2 sequences are LNHDA and SQIVND (reference sequence). The CDR3 reads CASSGQGASWYEQYF. DNA of the CDR3: TGTGCCAGTAGCGGACAGGGGGCTTCATGGTACGAGCAGTACTTC.

Comment on this clonotype: Given a much more abundant clone one base away, this may be a read error. The chain carries TRBV7-3 and TRBJ2-1, with D maybe TRBD2 (5 bases). The CDR3 sequence is 16 residues long. V shed 4 bases and J shed 2 bases, with 15 bases lying between them. Per the germline V gene, CDR1 is SGHTA and CDR2 is FQGTGA. CDR3 DNA sequence: TGTGCCAGCAGCTCCAGCAGCGGCCTTCCCTACAATGAGCAGTTCTTC. As protein: CASSSSSGLPYNEQFF.

This chain joins TRBV10-2 and TRBJ1-1, with D possibly TRBD1 on 6 matching bases. Germline V CDR1 and CDR2: WSHSY, SAAADI. The CDR3 has 12 amino acids. V lost 4 bases and J 6 bases, leaving 9 bases between the germline ends. CDR3 sequence reads: CASSVTGSEAFF. In nucleotides, the CDR3 is TGCGCCAGCAGTGTAACAGGGTCTGAAGCTTTCTTT.

This clonotype was picked up a small number of times. The chain couples TRBV5-5 to TRBJ1-4, with 7 bases fitting TRBD1. This CDR3 has 15 amino acids. The ends lost 4 bases at V and 5 bases at J; junction bases unmatched: 8. Germline CDR1 SGHKS, CDR2 YYEKEE (reference sequence). DNA for the CDR3: TGTGCCAGCAGCGTACCGGGACAGAGAAATGAAAAACTGTTTTTT. Protein sequence: CASSVPGQRNEKLFF.